The clone carrying this T cell receptor (beta chain) was observed at least ten times. This entry belongs to a study of T-cell reconstitution after alpha-beta-depleted transplantation in children. A library of TCRbeta sequences, prepared with unique molecular identifiers, was generated. TCRdb re-called the PCR reads with MiXCR, one entry per CDR3 protein. Among around 680,000 distinct CDR3 sequences listed, 16% were seen once. The CDR3 loop spans 15 amino acids. Trimming took 2 bases from V and 0 from J, leaving 11 bases between them. The germline gives CDR1 LGHNA, CDR2 YSLEER. The chain couples TRBV4-3 to TRBJ2-7, with D possibly TRBD1 on 5 matching bases. Sequencing used PBMCs from the stem cell graft donor, obtained from the stem cell graft. The source is a human donor who donated a stem cell graft to a child with acute myeloid leukemia. The CDR3 bases are TGCGCCAGCAGCCAACAGGGTACAAGCTCCTACGAGCAGTACTTC. Translation: CASSQQGTSSYEQYF.